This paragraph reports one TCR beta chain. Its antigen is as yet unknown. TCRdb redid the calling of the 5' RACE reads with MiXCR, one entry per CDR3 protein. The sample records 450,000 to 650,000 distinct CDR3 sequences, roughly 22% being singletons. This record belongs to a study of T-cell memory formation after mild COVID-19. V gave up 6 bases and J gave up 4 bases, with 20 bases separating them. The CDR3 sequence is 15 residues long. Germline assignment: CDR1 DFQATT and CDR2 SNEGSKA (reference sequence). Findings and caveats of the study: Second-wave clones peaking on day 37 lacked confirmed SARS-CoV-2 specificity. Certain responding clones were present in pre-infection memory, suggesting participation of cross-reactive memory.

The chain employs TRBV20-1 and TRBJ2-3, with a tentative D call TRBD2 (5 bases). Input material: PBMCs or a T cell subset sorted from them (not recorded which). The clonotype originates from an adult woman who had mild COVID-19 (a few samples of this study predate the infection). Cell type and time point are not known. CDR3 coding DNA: TGCAGTGCATACAGCCGTGGTAGCGAAGCAGATACGCAGTATTTT. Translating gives CSAYSRGSEADTQYF.